These 23 T cell receptor beta chains originate from one sample sequenced in a study of blood T cell repertoires in COVID-19. Assay used: immunoSEQ multiplex PCR; TCRdb lists only in-frame clones, some missing. The top ten hold roughly 4.2% of the sample, which has fewer than 350,000 clones, approximately 86% seen once. The sample taken for sequencing was PBMCs or T cells enriched from blood (not recorded which). All receptors derive from a woman in her thirties or forties with acute COVID-19.

This clone has only a few counts. This chain links TRBV6-5 with TRBJ2-7; D is unresolved. The CDR3 has 15 residues. From germline, CDR1 is MNHEY and CDR2 SVGAGI. Trimming stripped 2 bases from V and 6 bases from J, with 17 bases between. This chain's CDR3 is CASSYRSPLNGEQYF. CDR3 nucleotides: TGTGCCAGCAGTTACCGGTCCCCGCTGAACGGCGAGCAGTACTTC.

V and J are TRBV27 and TRBJ1-2; D is unresolved. Trimming left V 3 bases short and J 4 bases short, with 15 bases between. The CDR3 extends over 15 amino acids. Germline V lookup: CDR1 MNHEY, CDR2 SMNVEV (reference sequence). CDR3 sequence reads: CASSFSRSRSYGYTF. CDR3 nucleotide sequence: TGTGCCAGCAGTTTTTCGAGGAGCAGAAGCTATGGCTACACCTTC.

This chain uses TRBV18 with TRBJ2-2; 10 positions agree with TRBD2. The CDR3 is 17 residues long. Germline trimming cut 3 bases from V and 8 bases from J; bases unmatched to any gene: 12. Germline V gives CDR1 KGHSH, CDR2 LQKENI. CDR3 in amino acids: CASSPTNLAGVGGELFF. The CDR3 nucleotides are TGTGCCAGCTCACCTACCAACCTAGCGGGAGTAGGAGGGGAGCTGTTTTTT.

The chain combines TRBV2 with TRBJ2-3, with 7 bases matching TRBD2. The CDR3 totals 16 residues. CDR1 SNHLY and CDR2 FYNNEI come from the germline V gene. Unmatched junction bases numbered 11, after V lost 6 bases and J lost 2 bases. The CDR3 loop reads CASRSVAGGYTDTQYF. The DNA of the CDR3 is TGTGCCAGCAGGAGCGTAGCGGGCGGATACACAGATACGCAGTATTTT.

J is TRBJ1-3 and V is TRBV28; D gene ambiguous. This CDR3 has 14 amino acids. CDR1 and CDR2 (germline): MDHEN, SYDVKM. V lost 7 bases and J lost 0, with 10 bases in between. Here the CDR3 DNA reads TGTGCCAGCACGAGAGGGAGCTCTGGAAACACCATATATTTT. Amino acid sequence: CASTRGSSGNTIYF. Full variable domain (missing parts from reference TRBV28 and TRBJ1-3): DVKVTQSSRYLVKRTGEKVFLECVQDMDHENMFWYRQDPGLGLRLIYFSYDVKMKEKGDIPEGYSVSREKKERFSLILESASTNQTSMYLCASTRGSSGNTIYFGEGSWLTVV.

This sequence joins TRBV29-1 and TRBJ2-3; 8 nucleotides agree with TRBD2. CDR1 SQVTM and CDR2 ANQGSEA come from the germline V gene. The trim removed 0 bases at V and 1 base at J, leaving 9 bases unmatched. CDR3 length: 17 residues. The CDR3 loop is CSVEDPPTSVGTDTQYF. The CDR3 nucleotides are TGCAGCGTTGAAGATCCCCCGACTAGCGTCGGCACAGATACGCAGTATTTT.

V and J are TRBV3-1 (or the pseudogene TRBV3-2) and TRBJ1-3, with D tentatively TRBD1 (6 bases). Germline lookup yields CDR1 LGHDT and CDR2 YNNKEL (reference sequence). The ends were cut back, 8 bases at V and 3 bases at J, with 8 bases in the middle. The CDR3 runs 12 residues. The CDR3 here is CASEGVGNTIYF. The DNA for the CDR3 is TGTGCCAGCGAGGGGGTTGGAAACACCATATATTTT.

V and J are TRBV7-3 and TRBJ2-2, with D maybe TRBD2 (5 bases). This CDR3 has 17 amino acids. CDR1 and CDR2 from the germline V gene are SGHTA and FQGTGA. Trimming took 2 bases from V and 5 from J, leaving 18 bases between them. The CDR3 sequence is CASSLLRVGVRTGELFF. CDR3 nucleotide sequence: TGTGCCAGCAGCTTATTACGGGTGGGAGTCAGGACCGGGGAGCTGTTTTTT. Full variable domain (missing parts from reference TRBV7-3 and TRBJ2-2): GAGVSQTPSNKVTEKGKYVELRCDPISGHTALYWYRQSLGQGPEFLIYFQGTGAADDSGLPNDRFFAVRPEGSVSTLKIQRTERGDSAVYLCASSLLRVGVRTGELFFGEGSRLTVL.

J is TRBJ1-2 and V is TRBV2, with D possibly TRBD1 on 6 matching bases. V dropped 2 bases and J dropped 8 bases, with 9 bases sitting between them. The CDR3 is 12 amino acids. Per the germline V gene, CDR1 is SNHLY and CDR2 is FYNNEI. The CDR3 bases are TGTGCCAGCAGTGAAAACAGGGAAGGCTACACCTTC. Encoded protein: CASSENREGYTF.

The rearrangement uses TRBV28 and TRBJ1-2; D possibly corresponds to TRBD1 (5 bases). V lost 8 bases and J 4 bases, leaving 14 bases between the germline ends. The CDR3 consists of 13 residues. Germline V gives CDR1 MDHEN, CDR2 SYDVKM. Here the CDR3 reads CASRYPGPYGYTF. In nucleotides, the CDR3 is TGTGCCAGCCGCTACCCAGGGCCCTATGGCTACACCTTC.

This chain links TRBV28 with TRBJ1-5, with D maybe TRBD1 (6 bases). V lost 3 bases and J lost 5, with 11 bases in between. Germline V gene sequence: CDR1 MDHEN, CDR2 SYDVKM. This CDR3 is 14 amino acids long. The CDR3 bases are TGTGCCAGCAGTTTGCAACAGGGAGATCAGCCCCAGCATTTT. It codes for CASSLQQGDQPQHF.

This chain links TRBV2 with TRBJ2-2, with TRBD1 matching over 8 bases. The CDR3 contains 16 residues. The trim removed 7 bases at V and 5 bases at J, leaving 12 bases unmatched. Germline-derived CDR1 and CDR2 are SNHLY and FYNNEI. CDR3 residues: CASNSRTGRGTGELFF. The CDR3 nucleotides are TGTGCCAGCAATAGCCGGACAGGGAGAGGGACCGGGGAGCTGTTTTTT.

The chain couples TRBV5-5 to TRBJ1-2, with D unclear. Deletions cut 6 bases from V and 3 bases from J, with 18 bases between. The germline gives CDR1 SGHKS, CDR2 YYEKEE (reference sequence). This CDR3 contains 15 residues. The DNA of the CDR3 is TGTGCCAGCACCCAAGGGAGTACGGCGCACTATGGCTACACCTTC. Translated, it gives CASTQGSTAHYGYTF.

The V gene is TRBV4-3, the J gene TRBJ2-3; D is perhaps TRBD2 (6 bases). This CDR3 spans 16 amino acids. Trimming stripped 2 bases from V and 1 base from J, with 13 bases between. CDR1 and CDR2 (germline): LGHNA, YSLEER. The CDR3, as DNA: TGCGCCAGCAGCCAACTAGCGTTTGGAGGCACAGATACGCAGTATTTT. It translates to CASSQLAFGGTDTQYF.

The genes are TRBV6-1 and TRBJ2-2, with 7 bases identical to TRBD2. CDR3 length equals 14 residues. The germline V gene has CDR1 MNHNS and CDR2 SASEGT. V shed 2 bases, J shed 6 bases, and the junction held 3 bases outside the gene matches. CDR3 protein: CASSEIRGAGELFF. The CDR3 DNA sequence: TGTGCCAGCAGTGAAATTCGGGGGGCCGGGGAGCTGTTTTTT.

The rearrangement joins TRBV3-1 (or the pseudogene TRBV3-2) to TRBJ1-3; 12 bases align to TRBD1. J lost 3 bases, V lost 2 bases, and 5 bases had no gene match. The germline V gene has CDR1 LGHDT and CDR2 YNNKEL (reference sequence). There are 17 residues in the CDR3. The CDR3 DNA follows: TGTGCCAGCAGCCAAATGGGACAGGGGGCATATGGAAACACCATATATTTT. The encoded protein is CASSQMGQGAYGNTIYF.

The rearrangement joins TRBV12-5 to TRBJ1-1; TRBD1 matches 7 bases. V dropped 5 bases and J dropped 3; count of bases not matched to a gene: 9. This CDR3 is built from 15 residues. Germline loops: CDR1 LGHNT, CDR2 FRNRAP. CDR3: CASGPWTGVDTEAFF. The DNA of the CDR3 is TGTGCTAGTGGTCCCTGGACAGGTGTGGACACTGAAGCTTTCTTT. Filled out from reference TRBV12-5 and TRBJ1-1, the complete variable domain reads DARVTQTPRHKVTEMGQEVTMRCQPILGHNTVFWYRQTMMQGLELLAYFRNRAPLDDSGMPKDRFSAEMPDATLATLKIQPSEPRDSAVYFCASGPWTGVDTEAFFGQGTRLTVV.

The V call is TRBV3-1 (or the pseudogene TRBV3-2), the J call TRBJ2-7, with TRBD1 matching over 8 bases. Germline CDR1 reads LGHDT; CDR2 reads YNNKEL (reference sequence). CDR3 size: 15 residues. After removal of 0 bases from V and 3 bases from J, the junction contained 4 bases not matched to a gene. CDR3 sequence (DNA): TGTGCCAGCAGCCAAGAAGGACAGGGCATCTACGAGCAGTACTTC. Protein product: CASSQEGQGIYEQYF.

This chain joins TRBV6-5 and TRBJ2-7, with 11 bases lining up with TRBD2. CDR1 is MNHEY, CDR2 SVGAGI, per germline. The CDR3 is 15 residues long. The V segment lost 6 bases and the J segment 5 bases; nucleotides outside the gene matches: 9. The CDR3 sequence is CASSRGLAGPDEQYF. The CDR3 nucleotides read TGTGCCAGCAGCCGTGGACTAGCGGGCCCCGACGAGCAGTACTTC.

This clone was recorded only once. The gene calls are TRBV29-1 and TRBJ1-1, with a tentative D call TRBD1 (5 bases). V was clipped by 3 bases and J by 5 bases, with 10 bases between them. CDR3 length equals 12 residues. Per germline, CDR1 SQVTM and CDR2 ANQGSEA. The CDR3 sequence: CSVEAGLTEAFF. The CDR3 nucleotides read TGCAGCGTTGAGGCAGGGCTTACTGAAGCTTTCTTT.

The chain links TRBV7-3 to TRBJ2-2; D unresolved. In germline, CDR1 is SGHTA, CDR2 FQGTGA. The CDR3 is 15 amino acids. V was shortened by 2 bases and J by 4 bases, with 11 bases between the two germline ends. CDR3 sequence: CASSLFYPGTGELFF. Here the CDR3 DNA reads TGTGCCAGCAGCTTATTCTACCCGGGCACCGGGGAGCTGTTTTTT.

The chain employs TRBV7-9 and TRBJ2-5; D is perhaps TRBD1 (5 bases). Germline-derived CDR1 and CDR2 are SEHNR and FQNEAQ (reference sequence). The CDR3 runs 14 residues. V gave up 5 bases and J gave up 5 bases, with 15 bases separating them. CDR3 sequence (DNA): TGTGCCAGCAGCCGATCAGGGTTAGGGGAGACCCAGTACTTC. It codes for CASSRSGLGETQYF.

V is TRBV7-2 and J is TRBJ1-2, with 7 nucleotides matching TRBD1. The germline V gene has CDR1 SGHTA and CDR2 FQGNSA. The CDR3 contains 14 residues. V dropped 2 bases and J dropped 2; count of bases not matched to a gene: 2. Here the CDR3 DNA reads TGTGCCAGCAGCTTAAAGGGACAGAACTATGGCTACACCTTC. It translates to CASSLKGQNYGYTF.